This entry lists 17 T cell receptor delta chains sequenced from one sample in a study of γδ T cells in repeated Plasmodium falciparum infection. TCRdb re-identified clones in the multiplex PCR reads via CATT. The data show tens of thousands of delta-chain clones, over 1.5% seen once. Bulk repertoires came from Vgamma9/Vdelta2+ or Vdelta2-negative gammadelta T cells flow-sorted from PBMC. What was sequenced was gamma-delta T cells from blood. These receptors were taken from a pool of human donors (malaria-infected and uninfected, not separated).

This clone appeared a few times. The TCRdb protein, from a much larger clone, departs from this DNA's translation at residue 17, likely by read error; the protein shown derives from the DNA. This chain uses TRDV2 with TRDJ1; 8 nucleotides match TRDD3. The CDR3 is 20 amino acids. Germline CDR1 reads GEAIGNYY; CDR2 reads EKD. CDR3 nucleotides: TGTGCCTGTGACACTCTTCCCGGGACTGGGGGTCTACTGGACACCGATAACCTCATCTTT. It specifies CACDTLPGTGGLLDTDNLIF.

By share, this clone counts as medium-sized. Other DNA sequences from this sample encode an identical CDR3 as well. This sequence joins TRDV1 and TRDJ1; 7 bases line up with TRDD3. J was trimmed by 0 bases and V by 2 bases; bases with no gene match: 21. The V gene's germline CDR1 is TSWWSYY and CDR2 QGS. CDR3 length: 21 residues. CDR3 DNA: TGTGCTCTTGGGGAAGTCTTAAACGGGCCTTCTGGGGGCTCGTACACCGATAAACTCATCTTT. Translating it yields CALGEVLNGPSGGSYTDKLIF.

This clone was picked up a small number of times. The protein TCRdb gives is from a much larger clone and does not agree with this DNA's translation at residue 7, likely a read error; the protein shown here comes from the DNA. The genes are TRDV1 and TRDJ1; tentatively, D is TRDD3 (6 bases). The CDR3 length is 14 residues. Germline CDR1 and CDR2: TSWWSYY and QGS. V lost 2 bases and J 7 bases, leaving 14 bases between the germline ends. DNA for the CDR3: TGTGCTCTTGGGGAAGGGGTCGGGGGAGCTAAACTCATCTTT. This codes for CALGEGVGGAKLIF.

This clone has a count of ten or more. The rearrangement links TRDV1 to TRDJ1; 9 bases are a match to TRDD3. The junction had 10 bases not matched to a gene; V was cut back by 0 bases and J by 2 bases. Germline loops: CDR1 TSWWSYY, CDR2 QGS. The CDR3 runs 18 residues. CDR3 sequence (DNA): TGTGCTCTTGGGGAACTTGCCTTCGCGCTGGGGGATACCGATAAACTCATCTTT. Amino acid sequence: CALGELAFALGDTDKLIF.

This clone was seen more than once but under ten times. The protein held in TCRdb is that of a much larger clone and does not match this DNA's translation at residue 4, likely because of a read error; the protein shown is translated from the DNA. The chain combines TRDV1 with TRDJ1, with 10 bases lining up with TRDD3. With V trimmed by 7 bases and J by 0 bases, 35 bases remained unmatched. From germline, CDR1 is TSWWSYY and CDR2 QGS. This CDR3 has 25 residues. CDR3 sequence reads: CALETQGLSPFFWGITSGYTDKLIF. CDR3 nucleotides: TGTGCTCTTGAGACTCAAGGCCTTTCACCTTTTTTCTGGGGGATAACATCTGGATACACCGATAAACTCATCTTT.

A few counts support this clone. TCRdb's protein, taken from a much larger clone, differs from this DNA's translation at residue 3, likely owing to a read error; the protein displayed comes from the DNA. The genes are TRDV1 and TRDJ1, with 12 bases lining up with TRDD3. The J gene was not available in TCRdb and was assigned here by matching the DNA to germline segments. Germline CDR1 TSWWSYY, CDR2 QGS. The CDR3 runs to 21 residues. CDR3 DNA sequence: TGTGCTCCTGGGCCATCTTACCCTGGGGGATACGCTTGGTCCTACACCGATAAACTCATCTTT. Protein: CAPGPSYPGGYAWSYTDKLIF.

Only a few counts were recorded for this clone. The chain carries TRDV1 and TRDJ4; D possibly corresponds to TRDD3 (5 bases). TCRdb supplies no J gene; here it was assigned by aligning the nucleotide sequence to germline. V was shortened by 1 base and J by 0 bases, with 12 bases between the two germline ends. The germline V gene has CDR1 TSWWSYY and CDR2 QGS. The length of the CDR3 is 15 residues. CDR3 DNA sequence: TGTGCTCTTGGGGAACATCTCAGGGGAACCAGACCCCTGATCTTT. It translates to CALGEHLRGTRPLIF.

Points on this clone: The translation of this DNA and the TCRdb protein of a much larger clone differ at residues 12 and 18, probably owing to a read error; the protein shown here is translated from the DNA. The CDR3 protein is CALGETKRRMVGWGSDPFEYTDKLIF. CDR3 nucleotide sequence: TGTGCTCTTGGGGAAACAAAACGTAGAATGGTAGGCTGGGGATCCGATCCCTTTGAGTACACCGATAAACTCATCTTT. This rearrangement joins TRDV1 to TRDJ1; TRDD3 is a possible D gene (6 bases). Here the J gene was assigned by germline matching of the DNA, as TCRdb has none. Germline V gene data show CDR1 as TSWWSYY and CDR2 as QGS. Trimming took off 2 bases at V and 0 bases at J, with 43 bases between the two ends. The CDR3 covers 26 residues.

This clone came up many times. A read error is the likely source, as a far larger clone sits one nucleotide away. The identical CDR3 is also encoded by other nucleotide sequences in the sample. The V and J genes are TRDV1 and TRDJ3; 10 nucleotides align to TRDD3. The CDR3 is 20 residues long. Germline assignment: CDR1 TSWWSYY and CDR2 QGS. The CDR3 loop reads CALGGRVRTGGSWDTRQMFF. For the CDR3, the DNA is TGTGCTCTTGGGGGCAGGGTAAGAACTGGGGGATCCTGGGACACCCGACAGATGTTCTTC.

This clone was counted ten times or more. The amino acid sequence in TCRdb belongs to a much larger clone and departs from this DNA's translation at residue 11, likely a sequencing read error; the sequence shown is translated from the DNA. This chain uses TRDV1 with TRDJ1, with D maybe TRDD3 (6 bases). Here the J gene came from matching the DNA to germline, since TCRdb omits it. The CDR3 runs 19 residues. Germline V gene sequence: CDR1 TSWWSYY, CDR2 QGS. V was clipped by 1 base and J by 6 bases, with 27 bases between them. CDR3 in amino acids: CALGERSSGGHANPNKLIF. The CDR3 nucleotides read TGTGCTCTTGGGGAACGGTCTTCCGGGGGACACGCTAATCCAAATAAACTCATCTTT.

This clone was observed at least ten times. This same CDR3 is encoded by further DNA sequences in the sample. V gene TRDV3 combines with J gene TRDJ1, with TRDD3 as a possible D gene (5 bases). The germline V gene has CDR1 TVYSNPD and CDR2 GDNSRS (reference sequence). The V end lost 5 bases, the J end lost 4 bases, and 20 bases lay between the germline ends. This CDR3 contains 14 residues. The CDR3 sequence is CAINIPPDSDKLIF. CDR3 nucleotides: TGTGCCATAAACATTCCCCCGGATAGCGATAAACTCATCTTT.

This clone has ten or more counts. The likely explanation is a read error, given a far larger clone one base away. The same CDR3 is also encoded by other DNA sequences in this sample. V usage is TRDV2 and J usage is TRDJ1; perhaps TRDD1 as D (5 bases). V lost 7 bases, J lost 8 bases, and 28 bases lay in between. Germline CDR1 GEAIGNYY, CDR2 EKD. This CDR3 is 16 amino acids long. The CDR3: CACEDTIVGQIYKLIF. The CDR3 DNA sequence: TGTGCCTGCGAGGACACTATAGTGGGACAGATATACAAACTCATCTTT.

This clone was picked up many times. A read error likely explains this, since a far larger clone differs by one base. The sample holds other DNA sequences that translate to the same CDR3. This rearrangement joins TRDV1 to TRDJ1; no firm D call. Trimming cost V 1 base and J 1 base, with 31 bases left between them. Germline CDR1 TSWWSYY, CDR2 QGS. The CDR3 loop spans 22 amino acids. The chain's CDR3 is CALGEPGPFCRTVAGCTDKLIF. CDR3 DNA sequence: TGTGCTCTTGGGGAACCCGGCCCCTTTTGCCGTACGGTGGCCGGGTGCACCGATAAACTCATCTTT.

This clone was seen repeatedly, ten times or more. This DNA's translation and the protein TCRdb lists, from a much larger clone, do not match at residue 14, likely due to a read error; the protein shown is translated from the DNA. TRDV1 is the V gene, and the J gene was not called; the D call TRDD3 from the table was never checked on the DNA. CDR3 length: 16 amino acids. Germline V gives CDR1 TSWWSYY, CDR2 QGS. CDR3 coding DNA: TGTGCTCTTGGGGACCCATTAACCGGGTACACCGATAAACCCATCTTT. Translation: CALGDPLTGYTDKPIF.

A few counts support this clone. Translating this DNA gives a protein that differs at residue 8 from the TCRdb one, which belongs to a much larger clone; a read error is likely, and the protein shown is this translation. The rearrangement links TRDV1 to TRDJ1; TRDD3 matches at 8 bases. J gave up 1 base and V 2 bases, and 33 bases lay outside the gene matches. This CDR3 is 25 amino acids long. Germline assignment: CDR1 TSWWSYY and CDR2 QGS. The CDR3 spells CALGEGDSLRDPWGKSTRGTDKLIF. The CDR3 nucleotides read TGTGCTCTTGGGGAAGGGGACTCCCTACGTGACCCCTGGGGGAAGTCGACCCGAGGCACCGATAAACTCATCTTT.

This clone was counted many times. TCRdb's listed protein matches a much larger clone and diverges from this DNA's translation at residue 11, likely through a read error; the protein shown comes from the DNA. The chain couples TRDV2 to TRDJ1, with 11 bases fitting TRDD3. As TCRdb names no J gene, one was assigned here on the basis of a DNA match to germline. The CDR3 contains 14 residues. The germline gives CDR1 GEAIGNYY, CDR2 EKD. CDR3 nucleotides: TGTGCCTGTGACCCTGGGGGATACACCGATGAACTCATCTTT. This sequence encodes CACDPGGYTDELIF.

The sample holds many counts of this clone. A far larger clone is a single base away, which makes a read error likely. This specimen includes other DNA sequences encoding the same CDR3. This rearrangement joins TRDV2 to TRDJ1; 8 bases match TRDD3. TCRdb does not report a J gene; here it was assigned by matching the DNA to germline references. Per the germline V gene, CDR1 is GEAIGNYY and CDR2 is EKD. This CDR3 spans 17 amino acids. CDR3 nucleotide sequence: TGCGCCTGTGACACCCTAGCCCGGGGGGATAACACCGATAAACTCATCTTT. Its translation is CACDTLARGDNTDKLIF.